This T cell receptor (beta chain) was sequenced in a study of beta chain features in type 1 diabetes. Study-level results: Any role of HLA type in TCRB rearrangement remained unresolved here.

The sample holds a few counts of this clone. The antigen remains undetermined. V lost 0 bases, J lost 11 bases, and 16 bases lay in between. The V gene's germline CDR1 is SQVTM and CDR2 ANQGSEA. CDR3 length: 13 amino acids. All of the isolated RNA was reverse transcribed, so expressed TCRB transcripts were sequenced. Libraries were prepared by immunoSEQ multiplex PCR; TCRdb keeps only in-frame clonotypes and omits some of them. The sample lists almost 350,000 clones; roughly a fifth were seen once. This sequence was found in a woman younger than 35 in good health. The sample taken for sequencing was naive CD4+ T cells from blood. This sequence joins TRBV29-1 and TRBJ1-1, with a weak D call TRBD1 (6 bases). CDR3 nucleotide sequence: TGCAGCGTTGAAGATAGGGGCTTTACAGGGGCTTTCTTT. Its protein product is CSVEDRGFTGAFF. Filled out from reference TRBV29-1 and TRBJ1-1, the complete variable domain reads SAVISQKPSRDICQRGTSLTIQCQVDSQVTMMFWYRQQPGQSLTLIATANQGSEATYESGFVIDKFPISRPNLTFSTLTVSNMSPEDSSIYLCSVEDRGFTGAFFGQGTRLTVV.